This TCR beta chain was captured by sequencing in a study of T-cell memory formation after mild COVID-19. 5'RACE primed from the constant segment yielded TCR alpha and TCR beta cDNA libraries bearing sample barcodes and UMIs. A single record per CDR3 protein comes from TCRdb applying MiXCR to the 5' RACE reads. The profile shows roughly 600,000 distinct CDR3 sequences, 15% to 20% of them singletons. Study-wide results and caveats: The SARS-CoV-2 specificity of second-wave clones reaching peak at day 37 remained unverified. There were some responding clones in pre-infection memory, which suggested that cross-reactive memory had joined. The study found balanced CD4/CD8 in clones contracting day 15 to 85 and a CD4+ lean in later expanders.

Only a few counts were recorded for this clonotype. Its antigen is unidentified. Sequencing was performed on PBMCs or a T cell subset sorted from them (not recorded which). The clonotype comes from an adult woman who had mild COVID-19 (a few samples of this study predate the infection). Cell type and time point are not known.

CDR3 protein: CASSYRRGQLASGNTIYF. In DNA form, the CDR3 reads TGTGCCAGCAGCTACCGGCGGGGACAGCTAGCCTCTGGAAACACCATATATTTT. The J gene is TRBJ1-3, the V gene TRBV7-9, with 7 nucleotides matching TRBD1. The CDR3 is made up of 18 amino acids. Germline V CDR1 and CDR2: SEHNR, FQNEAQ (reference sequence). Trimming cost V 4 bases and J 0 bases; bases outside gene matches: 12.